This is a list of T cell receptor beta chains from one sample in a study of blood T cell repertoires in COVID-19. The method was immunoSEQ multiplex PCR; TCRdb's version includes in-frame clones alone and lacks a portion of them. The data show hundreds of thousands of clones, 83% seen once. Sequenced: peripheral blood. The receptors originated from a woman aged 30 to 39 with COVID-19, enrolled during active disease. The CDR3 runs from the conserved cysteine through the conserved F or W. Fields, in order: CDR3 length, D gene, V gene, clone size, J gene, CDR3 protein, CDR3 DNA. D genes are given only for firm matches. Clone size is stated in some rows and not others, as once, few, many or a class when expanded.

13	-	TRBV6-5	-	TRBJ1-1	CASSYAGDLEAFF	TGTGCCAGCAGTTATGCAGGGGATCTAGAAGCTTTCTTT
13	TRBD1	TRBV5-1	-	TRBJ1-2	CASRAGGNYGYTF	TGCGCCAGCAGGGCAGGGGGTAACTATGGCTACACCTTC
16	TRBD2	TRBV30	-	TRBJ2-5	CAWSIPGAGVAETQYF	TGTGCCTGGAGTATCCCCGGGGCGGGAGTCGCGGAGACCCAGTACTTC
15	-	TRBV2	once	TRBJ2-3	CASMGGAPLTDTQYF	TGTGCCAGCATGGGGGGGGCGCCCCTAACAGATACGCAGTATTTT
10	-	TRBV30	-	TRBJ1-2	CAEGRGGYTF	TGTGCCGAGGGGAGGGGAGGCTACACCTTC
13	-	TRBV12-2	-	TRBJ2-7	CASRLGLLYEQYF	TGTGCAAGTCGGTTGGGACTATTATACGAGCAGTACTTC
16	TRBD2	TRBV3-1/TRBV3-2	-	TRBJ2-3	CASSRRLAASTDTQYF	TGTGCCAGCAGTCGTAGACTAGCGGCCTCCACAGATACGCAGTATTTT
14	-	TRBV6-5	-	TRBJ2-7	CASSPGTHSYEQYF	TGTGCCAGCAGTCCCGGGACACACTCCTACGAGCAGTACTTC
14	-	TRBV5-4	-	TRBJ1-1	CASSESSSGTEAFF	TGTGCCAGCAGCGAGTCCTCCAGCGGCACTGAAGCTTTCTTT
19	TRBD2	TRBV5-1	-	TRBJ2-3	CASSAYLAGGRGSTDTQYF	TGCGCCAGCAGCGCCTATCTAGCGGGAGGCCGGGGGAGCACAGATACGCAGTATTTT
16	TRBD2	TRBV5-1	-	TRBJ2-1	CASSLPIAGGEDMQFF	TGCGCCAGCAGCTTACCGATAGCGGGAGGTGAGGACATGCAGTTCTTC
15	-	TRBV11-2	-	TRBJ2-1	CASSLNWASANEQFF	TGTGCCAGCAGCTTAAATTGGGCTAGCGCCAATGAGCAGTTCTTC
15	-	TRBV5-4	-	TRBJ2-2	CASSLKQGFGGELFF	TGTGCCAGCAGCTTGAAGCAGGGCTTCGGCGGGGAGCTGTTTTTT
18	-	TRBV6-1	-	TRBJ2-1	CASSEAVGSGVRTNEQFF	TGTGCCAGCAGTGAAGCCGTCGGGAGCGGTGTTCGGACCAATGAGCAGTTCTTC
15	TRBD1	TRBV19	-	TRBJ2-3	CASSIWDSITDTQYF	TGTGCCAGTAGTATTTGGGACAGTATAACAGATACGCAGTATTTT
14	-	TRBV19	-	TRBJ2-7	CASSIGRGKYEQYF	TGTGCCAGTAGTATTGGCAGGGGCAAATACGAGCAGTACTTC
12	TRBD2	TRBV29-1	-	TRBJ2-7	CSVTSGIDEQYF	TGCAGCGTGACTAGCGGGATAGACGAGCAGTACTTC
13	-	TRBV5-1	-	TRBJ2-5	CASSLTGSETQYF	TGCGCCAGCAGCTTGACAGGATCGGAGACCCAGTACTTC
13	-	TRBV11-2	few	TRBJ1-1	CASRQGPNTEAFF	TGTGCCAGCAGACAGGGACCGAACACTGAAGCTTTCTTT
12	-	TRBV29-1	once	TRBJ1-3	CSVTGLGNTIYF	TGCAGCGTTACGGGTCTTGGAAACACCATATATTTT
11	-	TRBV9	-	TRBJ1-2	CASSTGSGYTF	TGTGCCAGCAGCACGGGGTCTGGCTACACCTTC
16	TRBD1	TRBV19	-	TRBJ1-5	CASSIKRQGINQPQHF	TGTGCCAGTAGTATAAAGAGACAGGGCATTAATCAGCCCCAGCATTTT
16	TRBD1	TRBV6-5	-	TRBJ2-2	CASSYHGTGGAGELFF	TGTGCCAGCAGTTACCACGGGACAGGGGGGGCCGGGGAGCTGTTTTTT
19	-	TRBV4-2	-	TRBJ1-1	CASSQASSTGSLSNTEAFF	TGTGCCAGCAGCCAAGCCTCGTCGACAGGTAGTTTATCGAACACTGAAGCTTTCTTT
13	-	TRBV19	-	TRBJ1-4	CASTNREREKLFF	TGTGCCAGTACTAACAGGGAGCGAGAAAAACTGTTTTTT
14	-	TRBV28	-	TRBJ1-4	CASSSGRKGEKLFF	TGTGCCAGCAGTTCGGGGAGGAAGGGTGAAAAACTGTTTTTT
14	-	TRBV6-6	-	TRBJ1-1	CASSLVAGNTEAFF	TGTGCCAGCAGTTTAGTGGCAGGGAACACTGAAGCTTTCTTT
14	TRBD1	TRBV7-2	-	TRBJ2-7	CASSPGQGAKEQYF	TGTGCCAGCAGCCCGGGACAGGGGGCTAAGGAGCAGTACTTC
13	TRBD1	TRBV27	few	TRBJ1-2	CASTTGGSYGYTF	TGTGCCAGTACGACAGGGGGGTCCTATGGCTACACCTTC
16	TRBD2	TRBV4-3	-	TRBJ2-7	CASSQGEAGGQREQYF	TGCGCCAGCAGCCAAGGGGAAGCGGGAGGGCAGCGCGAGCAGTACTTC
16	TRBD2	TRBV7-2	-	TRBJ2-3	CASSLGWGTSPDTQYF	TGTGCCAGCAGCTTAGGCTGGGGGACTAGCCCAGATACGCAGTATTTT
15	-	TRBV30	-	TRBJ1-3	CALMPGLRSGNTIYF	TGTGCCCTTATGCCAGGGCTACGCTCTGGAAACACCATATATTTT
15	TRBD2	TRBV19	-	TRBJ2-1	CASSPLAGVTDEQFF	TGTGCCAGTAGTCCCCTAGCGGGAGTGACAGATGAGCAGTTCTTC
12	-	TRBV2	few	TRBJ2-7	CASRERQDEQYF	TGTGCCAGCAGGGAAAGACAGGACGAGCAGTACTTC
11	-	TRBV6-5	-	TRBJ1-1	CASSRGTEAFF	TGTGCCAGCAGTAGGGGAACTGAAGCTTTCTTT
16	-	TRBV27	-	TRBJ2-1	CASSLYQGTYLDEQFF	TGTGCCAGCAGTTTATATCAGGGTACCTACTTAGATGAGCAGTTCTTC
14	-	TRBV30	-	TRBJ1-3	CAWVDTGPGNTIYF	TGTGCCTGGGTAGATACAGGGCCTGGAAACACCATATATTTT
12	-	TRBV6-5	-	TRBJ1-2	CATAGNSYGYTF	TGTGCCACCGCGGGAAACAGTTATGGCTACACCTTC
15	-	TRBV27	-	TRBJ2-1	CASRNRASSYNEQFF	TGTGCCAGCAGGAACAGGGCAAGCTCCTACAATGAGCAGTTCTTC
15	-	TRBV19	-	TRBJ1-5	CASSIAGDSNQPQHF	TGTGCCAGTAGTATAGCCGGGGATAGCAATCAGCCCCAGCATTTT
13	TRBD1	TRBV5-1	once	TRBJ2-5	CASSFGQGETQYF	TGCGCCAGCAGCTTCGGACAGGGGGAGACCCAGTACTTC
14	-	TRBV21-1	-	TRBJ2-5	CAGYAGIEEETQYF	TGTGCCGGGTACGCCGGGATCGAGGAAGAGACCCAGTACTTC
13	TRBD1	TRBV19	once	TRBJ1-2	CASSKRTGYGYTF	TGTGCCAGTAGTAAACGGACAGGCTATGGCTACACCTTC
16	TRBD1	TRBV11-3	-	TRBJ2-3	CASSWTSGQGRDTQYF	TGTGCCAGCAGCTGGACATCGGGACAGGGGCGGGATACGCAGTATTTT
17	TRBD1	TRBV18	-	TRBJ2-5	CASSPLGQGVKEETQYF	TGTGCCAGCTCACCTTTGGGACAGGGGGTAAAGGAGGAGACCCAGTACTTC
13	-	TRBV28	-	TRBJ1-2	CASSPDRNYGYTF	TGTGCCAGCAGCCCCGACAGGAACTATGGCTACACCTTC
12	-	TRBV25-1	-	TRBJ1-1	CASTNLNTEAFF	TGTGCCAGCACAAACCTAAACACTGAAGCTTTCTTT
17	TRBD1	TRBV2	-	TRBJ2-1	CASRSWGQHFSYNEQFF	TGTGCCAGCAGGAGCTGGGGACAGCACTTCTCCTACAATGAGCAGTTCTTC
16	-	TRBV15	-	TRBJ1-6	CATSPPGSSYNSPLHF	TGTGCCACCAGCCCCCCGGGGAGCTCCTATAATTCACCCCTCCACTTT
16	TRBD2	TRBV13	-	TRBJ2-1	CASSPSGRDSYNEQFF	TGTGCCAGCAGCCCTAGCGGGAGGGACTCCTACAATGAGCAGTTCTTC
17	TRBD1	TRBV15	once	TRBJ1-4	CATSREGGQGTNEKLFF	TGTGCCACCAGCAGAGAGGGAGGACAGGGGACAAATGAAAAACTGTTTTTT